This T cell receptor (beta chain) was recorded in a study of blood T cells in healthy people across ages (dated by TCRdb to 2013 to 2016). Context from the whole study: Template switching captured roughly one uniquely barcoded TCR beta cDNA molecule per two T cells in model experiments. The study measured age-related changes in TCR beta repertoire diversity using deep sequencing normalized with unique cDNA molecular identifiers. The donors were divided into four age groups: young (average roughly 17 years), middle-aged (approximately 39), aged (about 62) and long-lived (more than 75). For two donors (one aged 18 to 29 and one aged 80 or older), the study analyzed two additional independent replicas of 1 million unique cDNA reads from the same blood draw. The full study reports these points: Compared with the aged group, more naive CD4+ T cells, fewer expanded clones and increased TCR diversity were shown by the long-lived group, suggesting age selection. Estimates of total diversity based on one million sequenced T cells were considered lower bounds and underestimates. The CMV infection status of donors was not known, potentially confounding age-related changes in expanded clonotypes. Observed TCR beta diversity correlated strongly with the percentage of naive T cells measured by flow cytometry. As age increased, observed TCR beta diversity per million T cells dropped in a roughly linear way, and a significant reduction was already evident by age 40. Conclusive comparison of naive and antigen-experienced compartments was prevented by the profiling of bulk unsorted PBMCs.

In regard to this clonotype: Its antigen is unknown. Base qualities are not recorded, but no much larger clone differs from it by a single base.

The method behind the library was 5' RACE. The sequencing machine was an Illumina HiSeq 2500. A second roughly 6 to 11 cycle PCR used a sample-barcoded 5' primer and a J-beta primer mix. A unique molecular identifier was introduced onto each TCR beta cDNA molecule by a template-switch 5' adaptor carrying 12 random nucleotides. At least 3 million CDR3-containing paired-end reads were obtained from each sample. First-strand cDNA was synthesized from all RNA with the Mint cDNA synthesis kit, primed by a TRBC-specific oligonucleotide. After uracil-DNA glycosylase treatment, a first 18-cycle PCR used universal primers M1SS and BC2_uni_R on all cDNA. Processing in the source paper ran as follows. For normalization, 1 million high-quality reads, each with a distinct molecular identifier, were randomly selected from each sample. Reads sharing molecular identifiers were discarded rather than binned into consensus sequences. CDR3 identification, clonotype clustering and error correction used MiTCR with a Q25 quality threshold and the strictest error-elimination algorithm. A nonparametric unseen species model with Euler transformation was used to estimate lower-bound total TCR beta diversity. TCRdb trimmed public reads at Q25 via fastp, called clones via MiXCR and kept in-frame beta chains. Every CDR3 protein is listed once, alongside the most common genes and DNA of its rows. The V and J calls and clone size come from TCRdb's table, not from the authors' own analysis. Here the sample has around 780,000 distinct CDR3 sequences; about 26% occur a single time. The ten largest clones add up to over 2.5% of the sample.

From its cysteine to its phenylalanine, the CDR3 spans 14 amino acids. The CDR3 DNA has 42 bases and is translated from base 1. V and J are trimmed by 7 bases and 7 bases, and the gene matches miss 8 bases of the junction. From a lookup of the germline V gene, CDR1 and CDR2 are MDHEN and SYDVKM. The donors were 40 or so Caucasian individuals from Russia, aged roughly 6 to 100 years, who were systemically healthy. Approximately 9.3 milliliters of peripheral blood were drawn from each donor into EDTA-treated Vacutainer tubes. Ficoll-Paque density-gradient centrifugation was used to isolate PBMCs, with at least 6.5 million obtained per sample. Total RNA, at least 5.5 micrograms per sample, was extracted from PBMCs with Trizol reagent. The percentages of naive CD45RAhigh/CD27high T cells were determined by flow cytometry on a PBMC aliquot from every donor. This sample was also put to use in a study of T cells of mothers and their children. That second report states: The donors were nine systemically healthy Caucasian individuals, made up of three mothers and their six children. cDNA synthesis used all of the extracted RNA, with roughly 1.5 ug of RNA in each 15 ul reaction. In the second PCR, the M1S primer added sample barcodes and 2-4 random nucleotides. Over 8.5 million TCR beta CDR3 reads came from each mother, compared with about 3 million reads from each child. Thymic selection similarly shapes TCR recombination output in related and unrelated pairs, with minor effect from inherited differences. Normalized repertoire overlap in related mother-child pairs was always slightly higher than in unrelated mother-child pairs, but the difference was never significant. With a sensitivity of approximately 92 clones per million clonotypes, no persistent microchimeric T cell clones were detected. In the study, deep NGS was used to compare the TCR beta repertoires of mothers and children, and features distinguishing related mother-child pairs from unrelated individuals were sought. On average, the children were about 10 +/- 4 years old, while the mothers were around 40 +/- 4 years old. After adapters were ligated using NEBNext reagents, the libraries underwent 100+100 nt paired-end sequencing on an Illumina HiSeq 2000. To prevent cross-contamination, the mother and child libraries were prepared one month apart and sequenced in separate runs. Between roughly 500,000 and 2,100,000 distinct TCR beta clonotypes were identified per donor. Naive TCR beta clonotypes were estimated from low-frequency clonotypes matched to each donor's FACS-determined naive share, without sorting.

This receptor was identified in a boy younger than 18 in good health. The sample taken for sequencing was blood. This chain joins TRBV28 to TRBJ1-2, with 11 middle bases fitting TRBD1. The CDR3 protein: CASNPGQGAGGYTF. The sequenced DNA: TGTGCCAGCAACCCCGGACAGGGGGCGGGTGGCTACACCTTC.